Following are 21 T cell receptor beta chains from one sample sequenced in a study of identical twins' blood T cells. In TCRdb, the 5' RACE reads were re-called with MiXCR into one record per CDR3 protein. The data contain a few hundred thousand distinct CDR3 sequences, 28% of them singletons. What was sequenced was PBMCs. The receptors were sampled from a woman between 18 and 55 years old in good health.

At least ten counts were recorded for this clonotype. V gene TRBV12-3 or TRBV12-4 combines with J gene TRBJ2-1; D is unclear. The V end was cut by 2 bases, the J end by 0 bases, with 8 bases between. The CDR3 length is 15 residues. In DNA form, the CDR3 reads TGTGCCAGCAGTTTAAGTGAGATCTCCTACAATGAGCAGTTCTTC. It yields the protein CASSLSEISYNEQFF.

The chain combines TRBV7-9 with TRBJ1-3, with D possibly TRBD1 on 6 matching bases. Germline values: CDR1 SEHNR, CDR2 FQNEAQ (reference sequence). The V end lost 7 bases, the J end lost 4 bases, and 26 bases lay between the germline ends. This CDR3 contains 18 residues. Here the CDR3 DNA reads TGTGCCAGCACTAAATGGCAGGGGAGTGTCCTGAGAGGAAACACCATATATTTT. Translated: CASTKWQGSVLRGNTIYF.

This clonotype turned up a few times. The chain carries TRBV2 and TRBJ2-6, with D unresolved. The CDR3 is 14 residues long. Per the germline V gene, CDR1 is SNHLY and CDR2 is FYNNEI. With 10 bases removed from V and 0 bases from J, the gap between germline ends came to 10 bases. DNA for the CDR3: TGTGCCATTAGTGTGCCCTCTGGGGCCAACGTCCTGACTTTC. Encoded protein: CAISVPSGANVLTF.

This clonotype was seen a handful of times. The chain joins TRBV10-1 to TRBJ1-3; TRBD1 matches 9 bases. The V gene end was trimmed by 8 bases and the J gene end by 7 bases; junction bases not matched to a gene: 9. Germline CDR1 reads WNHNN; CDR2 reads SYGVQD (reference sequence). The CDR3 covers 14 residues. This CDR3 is CASGPGQGLNTIYF. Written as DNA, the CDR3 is TGCGCCAGCGGCCCAGGACAGGGGTTGAACACCATATATTTT.

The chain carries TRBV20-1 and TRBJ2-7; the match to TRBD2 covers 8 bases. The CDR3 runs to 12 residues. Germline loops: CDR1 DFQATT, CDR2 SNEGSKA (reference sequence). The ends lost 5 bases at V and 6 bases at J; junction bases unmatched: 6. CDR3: CSARGLASEQYF. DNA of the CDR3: TGCAGTGCTCGCGGACTAGCCTCCGAGCAGTACTTC.

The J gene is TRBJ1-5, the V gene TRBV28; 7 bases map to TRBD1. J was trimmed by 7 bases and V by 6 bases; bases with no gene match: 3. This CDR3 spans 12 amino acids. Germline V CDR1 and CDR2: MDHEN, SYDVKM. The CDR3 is CASRRQGQPQHF. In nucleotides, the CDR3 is TGTGCCAGCAGACGACAGGGCCAGCCCCAGCATTTT.

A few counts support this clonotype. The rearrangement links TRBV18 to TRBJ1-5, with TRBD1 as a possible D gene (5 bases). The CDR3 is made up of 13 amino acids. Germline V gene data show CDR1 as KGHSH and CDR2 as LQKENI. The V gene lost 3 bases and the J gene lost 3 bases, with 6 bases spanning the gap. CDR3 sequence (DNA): TGTGCCAGCTCACCGGGGGACAATCAGCCCCAGCATTTT. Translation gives CASSPGDNQPQHF.

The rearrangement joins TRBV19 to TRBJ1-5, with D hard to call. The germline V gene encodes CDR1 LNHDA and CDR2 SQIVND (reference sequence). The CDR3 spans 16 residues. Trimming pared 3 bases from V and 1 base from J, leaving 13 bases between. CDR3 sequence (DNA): TGTGCCAGTAGTATTGGAGCCCATAGGAGCAATCAGCCCCAGCATTTT. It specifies CASSIGAHRSNQPQHF.

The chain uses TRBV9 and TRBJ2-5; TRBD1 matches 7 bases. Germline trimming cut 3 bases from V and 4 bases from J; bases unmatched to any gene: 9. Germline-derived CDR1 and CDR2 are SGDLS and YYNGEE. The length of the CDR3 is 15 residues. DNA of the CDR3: TGTGCCAGCAGCGGGGCCGTGACAGGGCTAGAGACCCAGTACTTC. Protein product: CASSGAVTGLETQYF.

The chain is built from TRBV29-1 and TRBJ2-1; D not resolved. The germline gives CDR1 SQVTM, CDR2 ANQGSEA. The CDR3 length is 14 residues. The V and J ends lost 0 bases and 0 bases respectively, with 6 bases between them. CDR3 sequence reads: CSVEDESSYNEQFF. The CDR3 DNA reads TGCAGCGTTGAAGACGAAAGCTCCTACAATGAGCAGTTCTTC.

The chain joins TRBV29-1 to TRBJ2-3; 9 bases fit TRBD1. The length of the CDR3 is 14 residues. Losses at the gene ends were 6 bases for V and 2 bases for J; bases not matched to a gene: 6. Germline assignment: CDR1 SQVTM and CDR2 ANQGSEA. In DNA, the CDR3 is TGCAGCGTCAAGGGACAGGGAATCACAGATACGCAGTATTTT. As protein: CSVKGQGITDTQYF.

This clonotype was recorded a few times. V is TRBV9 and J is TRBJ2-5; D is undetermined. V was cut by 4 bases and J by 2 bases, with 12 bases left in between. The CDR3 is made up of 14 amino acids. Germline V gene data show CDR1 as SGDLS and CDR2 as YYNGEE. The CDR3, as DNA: TGTGCCAGCAGCCGCGGTGGACGACAAGAGACCCAGTACTTC. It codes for CASSRGGRQETQYF. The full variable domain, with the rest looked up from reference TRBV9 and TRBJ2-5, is DSGVTQTPKHLITATGQRVTLRCSPRSGDLSVYWYQQSLDQGLQFLIQYYNGEERAKGNILERFSAQQFPDLHSELNLSSLELGDSALYFCASSRGGRQETQYFGPGTRLLVL.

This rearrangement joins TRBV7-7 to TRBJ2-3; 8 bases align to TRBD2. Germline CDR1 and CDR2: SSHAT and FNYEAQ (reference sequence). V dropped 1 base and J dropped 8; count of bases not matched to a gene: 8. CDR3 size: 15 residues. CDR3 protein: CASSLGSGRGGTQYF. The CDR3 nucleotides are TGTGCCAGCAGCTTAGGGAGCGGGAGAGGAGGTACGCAGTATTTT.

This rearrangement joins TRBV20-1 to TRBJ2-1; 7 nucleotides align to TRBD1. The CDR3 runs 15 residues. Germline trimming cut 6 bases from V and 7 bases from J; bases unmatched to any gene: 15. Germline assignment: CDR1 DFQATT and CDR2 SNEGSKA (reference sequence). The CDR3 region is CSANLRNRGRNEQFF. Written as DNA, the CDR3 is TGCAGTGCCAACCTCCGGAACAGGGGTCGAAATGAGCAGTTCTTC.

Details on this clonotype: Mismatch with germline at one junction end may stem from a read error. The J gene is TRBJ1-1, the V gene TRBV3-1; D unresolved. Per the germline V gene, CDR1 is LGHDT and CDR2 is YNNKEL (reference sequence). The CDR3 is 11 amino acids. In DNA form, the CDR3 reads TGTGCCAGCAGCCTGTACACTGAAGATTTCTTT. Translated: CASSLYTEDFF.

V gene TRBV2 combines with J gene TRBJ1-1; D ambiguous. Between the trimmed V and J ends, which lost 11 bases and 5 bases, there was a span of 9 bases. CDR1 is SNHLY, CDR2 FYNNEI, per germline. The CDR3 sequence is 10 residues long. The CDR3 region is CADLRTEAFF. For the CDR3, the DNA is TGTGCCGACCTGAGGACTGAAGCTTTCTTT.

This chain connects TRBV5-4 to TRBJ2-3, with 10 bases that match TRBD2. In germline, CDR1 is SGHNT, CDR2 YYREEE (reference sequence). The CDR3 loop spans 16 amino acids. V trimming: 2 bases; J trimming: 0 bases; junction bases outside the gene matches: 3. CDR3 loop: CASSFGTSESTDTQYF. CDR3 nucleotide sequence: TGTGCCAGCAGCTTTGGGACTAGCGAGAGCACAGATACGCAGTATTTT.

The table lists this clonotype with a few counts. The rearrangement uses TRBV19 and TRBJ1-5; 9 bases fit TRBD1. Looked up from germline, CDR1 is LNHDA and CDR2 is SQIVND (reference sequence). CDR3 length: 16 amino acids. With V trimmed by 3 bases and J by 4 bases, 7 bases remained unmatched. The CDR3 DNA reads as TGTGCCAGTAGTATTGATGGGGGACAGGGAAATCAGCCCCAGCATTTT. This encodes CASSIDGGQGNQPQHF.

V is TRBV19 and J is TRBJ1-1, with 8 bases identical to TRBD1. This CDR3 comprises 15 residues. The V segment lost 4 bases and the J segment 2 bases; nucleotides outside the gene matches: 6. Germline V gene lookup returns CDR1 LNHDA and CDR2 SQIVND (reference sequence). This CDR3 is CASSRTGQANTEAFF. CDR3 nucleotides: TGTGCCAGTAGTAGAACGGGACAGGCAAACACTGAAGCTTTCTTT.

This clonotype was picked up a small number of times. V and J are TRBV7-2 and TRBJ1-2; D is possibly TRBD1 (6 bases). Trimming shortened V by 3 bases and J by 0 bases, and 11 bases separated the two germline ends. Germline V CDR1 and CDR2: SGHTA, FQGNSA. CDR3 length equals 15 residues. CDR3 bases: TGTGCCAGCAGCTTCCGGGACACTTCTAACTATGGCTACACCTTC. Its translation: CASSFRDTSNYGYTF.

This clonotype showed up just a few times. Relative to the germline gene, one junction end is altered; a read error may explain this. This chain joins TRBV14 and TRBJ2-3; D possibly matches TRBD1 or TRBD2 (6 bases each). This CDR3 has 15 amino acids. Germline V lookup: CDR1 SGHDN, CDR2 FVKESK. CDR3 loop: CASSHGGTSTDTQYF. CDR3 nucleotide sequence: TGTGCCAGCAGCCACGGGGGCACTAGCACAGATACTCAGTATTTT.